This T cell receptor (beta chain) derives from a study of identical twins (TCRdb year 2016). About the study as a whole: To test whether fetal clonotypes persist, the study used deep sequencing on TCR alpha and beta repertoires from monozygotic twins, unrelated adults of various ages, and cord blood. To rule out contamination, the twin experiments were replicated at different times with different library preparation protocols.

The research as a whole found: Compared with coincidental sharing between unrelated individuals, out-of-frame TCR alpha sequences shared between twins showed an excess of sequences with low generation probability. Out-of-frame TCR alpha sharing in monozygotic twins was systematically underestimated by recombination models, whereas sharing between unrelated individuals was in agreement with the recombination models. Because the same donors could not be followed over many years, the conclusions relied on cross-sectional statistical analysis. Abundant cord blood beta clonotypes carried fewer insertions; young adult naive repertoires showed a weaker similar trend, while memory repertoires showed none. Zero-insertion analyses could be partly confounded by invariant T cells such as MAIT and iNKT, although diverse VJ usage argued against such confounding for most clonotypes. A weaker excess of twin sharing was found in beta out-of-frame sequences because the signal-to-noise ratio was lowered by fewer shared sequences.

The library was generated by 5' RACE. Instrument used: Illumina HiSeq 2000. A universal primer binding site was introduced by template switching, and a unique molecular identifier was present in the final cDNA, enabling accurate counting of TCR cDNA molecules. Specific primers in the conserved constant-segment region were used to synthesize first-strand cDNA for the TCR alpha and beta chains. To control for contamination, each cDNA library was double barcoded with a SMART-Mk sample barcode plus Illumina barcodes. TruSeq adapter sequences and Illumina sample barcodes were added in two successive PCR steps. TCR alpha and beta cDNA libraries were sequenced on the Illumina HiSeq platform with custom primers. On the study's bioinformatics: MiGEC was used to process raw reads and extract unique molecular identifiers, and MiXCR was used to find CDR3 positions. For each individual, recombination models were inferred using an EM algorithm with the repgenHMM and IGoR tools. Shared clonotype analysis was performed with the tcR package in R, normalizing sharing by the product of cloneset sizes. To study raw recombination free of thymic and clonal selection effects, out-of-frame nonproductive sequences were analyzed. The raw public reads went through TCRdb reprocessing: fastp at Q25, MiXCR clone calling, in-frame beta chains kept. CDR3 protein duplicates are merged, each entry listing the most common genes and DNA. The V and J calls were not made by the authors but by TCRdb's processing. The sample profile shows about 690,000 distinct CDR3 sequences; 6% to 6.5% of them were found once. 1.5% to 2% of the sample comes from the top ten.

Only healthy Caucasian donors were included. Three unrelated non-twin adults were also sequenced: a male aged 18 to 30, a male aged 50 to 59 and a female aged 50 to 59. Miltenyi CD45RO+ enrichment and human naive T-cell isolation kits were used to isolate memory (CD45RO+) and naive T cells from PBMC. The CDR3 numbers 16 residues from cysteine through phenylalanine. Only the CDR3 DNA stays, 48 bases, in frame from base 1. CDR1 and CDR2 are read off the germline V gene (reference sequence) as SGHKS and YYEKEE. Trimming at the junction amounts to 3 bases on V and 1 base on J, and the germline ends lie 13 bases apart. A word on this clonotype: Its specific antigen is unknown. No much larger clonotype is one base removed from it; base qualities were not supplied.

This receptor was obtained from a man between 18 and 35 years old in good health. Sequenced material: naive T cells sorted from blood. The cell subset or site label corresponds to: cells isolated with a human naive T-cell isolation kit. This chain is built from TRBV5-5 and TRBJ2-2; the D segment could be TRBD2, given 6 matching bases. DNA sequence: TGTGCCAGCAGCTGGAGACTAGGGGTGAACACCGGGGAGCTGTTTTTT. This encodes CASSWRLGVNTGELFF.